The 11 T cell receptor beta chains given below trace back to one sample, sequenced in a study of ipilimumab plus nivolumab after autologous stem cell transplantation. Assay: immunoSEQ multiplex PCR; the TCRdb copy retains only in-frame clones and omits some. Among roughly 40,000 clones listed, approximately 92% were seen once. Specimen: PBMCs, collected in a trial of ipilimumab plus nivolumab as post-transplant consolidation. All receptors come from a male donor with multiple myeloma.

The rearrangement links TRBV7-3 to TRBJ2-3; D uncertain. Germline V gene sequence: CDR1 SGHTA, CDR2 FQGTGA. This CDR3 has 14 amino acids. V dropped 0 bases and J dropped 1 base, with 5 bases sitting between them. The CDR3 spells CASSLTPGTDTQYF. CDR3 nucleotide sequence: TGTGCCAGCAGCTTAACCCCTGGCACAGATACGCAGTATTTT.

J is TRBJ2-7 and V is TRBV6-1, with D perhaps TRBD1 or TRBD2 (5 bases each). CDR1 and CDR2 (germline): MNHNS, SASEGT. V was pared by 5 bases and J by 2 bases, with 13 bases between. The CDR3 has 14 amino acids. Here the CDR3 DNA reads TGTGCCAGCAGTCCCTCGGGGACGGCCTACGAGCAGTACTTC. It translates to CASSPSGTAYEQYF.

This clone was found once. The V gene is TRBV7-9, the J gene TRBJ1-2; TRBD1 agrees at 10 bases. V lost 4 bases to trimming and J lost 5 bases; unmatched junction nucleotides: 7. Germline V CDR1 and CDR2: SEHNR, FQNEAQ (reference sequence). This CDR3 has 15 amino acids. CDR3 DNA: TGTGCCAGCAGCTCCGGGGACAGGGGCCTATATGGCTACACCTTC. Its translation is CASSSGDRGLYGYTF.

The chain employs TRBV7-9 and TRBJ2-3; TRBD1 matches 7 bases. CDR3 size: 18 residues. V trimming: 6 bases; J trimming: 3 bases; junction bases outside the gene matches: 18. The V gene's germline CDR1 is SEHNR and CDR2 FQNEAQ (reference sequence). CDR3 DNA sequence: TGTGCCAGCAGGCAGAAATATGACAGGGTCTTCCGTACAGATACGCAGTATTTT. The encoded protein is CASRQKYDRVFRTDTQYF.

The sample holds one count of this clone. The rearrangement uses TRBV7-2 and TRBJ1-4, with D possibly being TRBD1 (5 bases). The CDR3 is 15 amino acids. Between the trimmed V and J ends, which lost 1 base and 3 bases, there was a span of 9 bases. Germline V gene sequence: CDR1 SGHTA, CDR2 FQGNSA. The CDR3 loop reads CASSLVGGANEKLFF. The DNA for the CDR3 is TGTGCCAGCAGCTTAGTGGGGGGAGCTAATGAAAAACTGTTTTTT.

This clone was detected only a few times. The CDR3 bases are TGCGCCAGCAGCCAAGAGTGGCAGGGTCTAGCAAAACTGTTTTTT. Amino acid sequence: CASSQEWQGLAKLFF. The rearrangement uses TRBV4-3 and TRBJ1-4, with a weak D call TRBD1 (5 bases). CDR1 is LGHNA and CDR2 is YSLEER in the germline V gene. This CDR3 region has 15 residues. Trimming took off 0 bases at V and 10 bases at J, with 15 bases between the two ends.

The chain's CDR3 is CASSLEGRTQETQYF. In DNA form, the CDR3 reads TGCGCCAGCAGCTTGGAGGGACGGACGCAAGAGACCCAGTACTTC. This chain uses TRBV5-1 with TRBJ2-5; either TRBD1 or TRBD2 may fit D (5 bases each). This CDR3 contains 15 residues. The V end was cut by 0 bases, the J end by 2 bases, with 11 bases between. The V gene's germline CDR1 is SGHRS and CDR2 YFSETQ. The full variable domain, its missing parts supplied by reference TRBV5-1 and TRBJ2-5, is KAGVTQTPRYLIKTRGQQVTLSCSPISGHRSVSWYQQTPGQGLQFLFEYFSETQRNKGNFPGRFSGRQFSNSRSEMNVSTLELGDSALYLCASSLEGRTQETQYFGPGTRLLVL.

This CDR3 reads CASSTGILDTEAFF. The CDR3 nucleotides are TGTGCCAGCTCAACCGGGATTCTGGACACTGAAGCTTTCTTT. The rearrangement uses TRBV18 and TRBJ1-1; D not resolved. CDR1 is KGHSH, CDR2 LQKENI, per germline. V was trimmed by 5 bases and J by 3 bases, leaving 13 bases between them. CDR3 size: 14 residues.

CDR3 bases: TGCGCCAGCAGCTTCGGTCAAGAGACCCAGTACTTC. Translated: CASSFGQETQYF. This chain joins TRBV5-1 and TRBJ2-5, with D unresolved. CDR3 length: 12 residues. V lost 2 bases to trimming and J lost 2 bases, with 4 bases between them. Germline loops: CDR1 SGHRS, CDR2 YFSETQ.

The CDR3 region has the DNA TGTGCCAGCAGTCTCCTAAGGGGGGAAGCTTTCTTT. It specifies CASSLLRGEAFF. The gene calls are TRBV28 and TRBJ1-1; perhaps TRBD1 as D (6 bases). The CDR3 contains 12 residues. Per the germline V gene, CDR1 is MDHEN and CDR2 is SYDVKM. Trimming took 5 bases from V and 8 from J, leaving 12 bases between them. Full variable domain (rest looked up from reference TRBV28 and TRBJ1-1): DVKVTQSSRYLVKRTGEKVFLECVQDMDHENMFWYRQDPGLGLRLIYFSYDVKMKEKGDIPEGYSVSREKKERFSLILESASTNQTSMYLCASSLLRGEAFFGQGTRLTVV.

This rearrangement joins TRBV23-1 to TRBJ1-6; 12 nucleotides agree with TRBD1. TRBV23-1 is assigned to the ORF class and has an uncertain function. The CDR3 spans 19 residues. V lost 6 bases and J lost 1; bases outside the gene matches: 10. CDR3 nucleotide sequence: TGCGCCAGCAGCCCCGCCGGGACAGGGGGCGCGTCCTATAATTCACCCCTCCACTTT. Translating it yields CASSPAGTGGASYNSPLHF.